This TCR beta chain was sequenced during a study of post-analysis software for immune sequencing data. Findings and caveats of the study: Samples prepared in the same batch strongly co-clustered by F measure. A significant reduction in normalized Chao1 diversity was observed in multiple sclerosis patients versus controls. Patients used about 5 TRBV segments, including TRBV5-6, TRBV5-1 and TRBV20-1, more often than controls.

The CDR3 covers 12 residues. The germline V and J ends were trimmed by 5 bases and 5 bases, with 13 bases remaining between them. Germline lookup yields CDR1 SQVTM and CDR2 ANQGSEA. This clonotype was counted ten times or more. Its antigen is unknown. Unique molecular identifiers were carried by the TCR beta cDNA libraries. The authors obtained approximately 460,000 cDNA molecules from about 0.94 to 9.7 million T cells. A single record per CDR3 protein comes from TCRdb applying MiXCR to the PCR reads. The profile shows about 540,000 distinct CDR3 sequences, around 31% of them singletons. The receptor was isolated from a girl aged 2-17 years with multiple sclerosis. Sequencing input: blood. This chain links TRBV29-1 with TRBJ2-7; either TRBD1 or TRBD2 may fit D (5 bases each). CDR3 in DNA: TGCAGCGTTTCAAGGGGAGACAACGAGCAGTACTTC. This translates into CSVSRGDNEQYF.